Shown below are 6 T cell receptor beta chains from a single sample sequenced in a study of T cell clones after liver transplantation. Sequencing was performed with immunoSEQ multiplex PCR; in TCRdb, only in-frame clones are kept and a portion is missing. The table shows about 78,000 clones, with roughly 80% occurring only once. The material was CD4+ T cells from blood, obtained before liver transplant. The receptors come from a human donor who received a liver transplant.

This chain connects TRBV7-2 to TRBJ1-5; 7 bases agree with TRBD1. CDR1 and CDR2 from the germline V gene are SGHTA and FQGNSA. The junction had 14 bases not matched to a gene; V was cut back by 6 bases and J by 0 bases. The CDR3 is 18 amino acids. Here the CDR3 DNA reads TGTGCCAGCAGGAATAGACCGGGACAGCCAACTAGCAATCAGCCCCAGCATTTT. Amino acid sequence: CASRNRPGQPTSNQPQHF.

The V call is TRBV7-8, the J call TRBJ2-3; 7 nucleotides match TRBD1. J was trimmed by 0 bases and V by 5 bases; bases with no gene match: 14. The CDR3 runs to 18 residues. Germline CDR1 and CDR2: SGHVS and FQNEAQ. The CDR3 sequence is CASSPRQGGAASTDTQYF. The CDR3 DNA reads TGTGCCAGCAGCCCCCGCCAAGGGGGCGCGGCTAGCACAGATACGCAGTATTTT.

V gene TRBV9 combines with J gene TRBJ1-4; 7 bases map to TRBD1. The CDR3 length is 17 residues. Germline lookup yields CDR1 SGDLS and CDR2 YYNGEE. V was pared by 7 bases and J by 0 bases, with 12 bases of the junction left unmatched. CDR3 loop: CASGGSTGYTTNEKLFF. CDR3 DNA: TGTGCCAGCGGGGGGTCGACAGGGTATACAACTAATGAAAAACTGTTTTTT.

The V and J genes are TRBV9 and TRBJ1-1; D is perhaps TRBD1 (6 bases). V was trimmed by 0 bases and J by 10 bases, leaving 10 bases between them. The CDR3 loop spans 12 amino acids. The germline V gene encodes CDR1 SGDLS and CDR2 YYNGEE. DNA of the CDR3: TGTGCCAGCAGCGTAGTCGGGGGGGCAGCTTTCTTT. Translating gives CASSVVGGAAFF.

CDR3 protein: CASSVGAGGPRSNQPQHF. The CDR3 DNA sequence: TGTGCCAGCAGCGTAGGGGCAGGGGGGCCGCGGAGCAATCAGCCCCAGCATTTT. The chain combines TRBV9 with TRBJ1-5; 7 bases align to TRBD1. The CDR3 runs 18 residues. J was trimmed by 1 base and V by 0 bases; bases with no gene match: 10. Germline CDR1 and CDR2: SGDLS and YYNGEE.

This clone was seen a single time. The rearrangement links TRBV4-3 to TRBJ1-1, with D maybe TRBD1 (6 bases). V lost 8 bases to trimming and J lost 1 base, with 17 bases between them. The CDR3 sequence is 15 residues long. Germline-derived CDR1 and CDR2 are LGHNA and YSLEER. CDR3 nucleotides: TGCGCCAGCCGCCCAAGTTGGGGGGCGAACACTGAAGCTTTCTTT. Its protein product is CASRPSWGANTEAFF.